This is a list of T cell receptor beta chains from one sample in a study of vaccination effects on CD4 cells after COVID-19. For these receptors, no antigen is known. Libraries were prepared by immunoSEQ multiplex PCR; TCRdb keeps only in-frame clonotypes and omits some of them. The table lists approximately 37,000 clones, around 73% of them singletons. Source: CD4+ T cells from PBMCs cultured without peptide, taken after COVID-19 vaccination. These receptors came from a human donor who received a COVID-19 vaccine. CDR3s include the opening cysteine and the closing phenylalanine or tryptophan. The order of the fields is CDR3 protein, CDR3 DNA, J gene, clone size, V gene, D gene, CDR3 length. The D gene is left open where the match is weak. The listing skips clone size in some rows; elsewhere it reads once, few, many or a size class.

CASSQDYSRGALLYEQYF,TGTGCCAGCAGCCAAGATTATTCGCGCGGAGCTCTGCTCTACGAGCAGTACTTC,TRBJ2-7,-,TRBV3-1/TRBV3-2,-,18
CSVAGRLSGNTIYF,TGCAGCGTGGCCGGCAGACTCTCTGGAAACACCATATATTTT,TRBJ1-3,-,TRBV29-1,-,14
CASSIGRGYNEQFF,TGTGCCAGTAGTATCGGCAGGGGCTACAATGAGCAGTTCTTC,TRBJ2-1,-,TRBV19,-,14
CASTEQGARGYTF,TGTGCCAGCACAGAACAGGGGGCGCGGGGCTACACCTTC,TRBJ1-2,-,TRBV2,TRBD1,13
CASSRDQESSYNEQFF,TGTGCCAGCAGCCGCGACCAGGAGAGCTCCTACAATGAGCAGTTCTTC,TRBJ2-1,few,TRBV11-2,-,16
CASRDRGTDTQYF,TGTGCCAGTCGGGACAGGGGGACAGATACGCAGTATTTT,TRBJ2-3,once,TRBV6-5,TRBD1,13
CASSVKAQGYNSPLHF,TGTGCCAGCAGCGTAAAGGCACAGGGTTATAATTCACCCCTCCACTTT,TRBJ1-6,few,TRBV9,-,16
CASSTIDRDTGELFF,TGTGCCAGTAGTACAATAGACAGGGACACCGGGGAGCTGTTTTTT,TRBJ2-2,-,TRBV19,TRBD1,15
CASSRQKSSGNTIYF,TGTGCCAGCAGTCGACAGAAAAGCTCTGGAAACACCATATATTTT,TRBJ1-3,-,TRBV6-5,-,15
CASSRGKGTGELFF,TGTGCCAGTAGTCGAGGGAAAGGCACCGGGGAGCTGTTTTTT,TRBJ2-2,few,TRBV19,-,14
CASSRVNLDYGYTF,TGTGCCAGCAGCCGTGTCAACCTTGACTATGGCTACACCTTC,TRBJ1-2,few,TRBV5-8,-,14
CASSQGPEQFF,TGTGCCAGCAGCCAAGGACCTGAGCAGTTCTTC,TRBJ2-1,-,TRBV14,-,11
CASSQGVQRENEQFF,TGTGCCAGCAGCCAAGGAGTCCAGCGGGAAAATGAGCAGTTCTTC,TRBJ2-1,-,TRBV4-2,TRBD2,15
CASSQRAGYYSNQPQHF,TGTGCCAGCAGCCAGAGGGCAGGGTATTATAGCAATCAGCCCCAGCATTTT,TRBJ1-5,-,TRBV7-8,-,17
CASRTADRYGDTQYF,TGTGCCAGCAGAACAGCGGATAGATACGGCGATACGCAGTATTTT,TRBJ2-3,-,TRBV6-5,-,15
CASSFLLRQGGRNEQFF,TGCGCCAGCAGCTTTCTGCTCCGACAGGGAGGTAGGAATGAGCAGTTCTTC,TRBJ2-1,-,TRBV5-1,-,17
CASSYITAEQFF,TGTGCCAGCAGTTACATCACGGCGGAGCAGTTCTTC,TRBJ2-1,-,TRBV6-6,-,12
CASSFGGTSIFTQYF,TGTGCCAGCAGCTTTGGGGGGACTAGCATATTTACGCAGTATTTT,TRBJ2-3,-,TRBV7-2,TRBD2,15
CASSFQGSTGANVLTF,TGTGCCAGCAGCTTTCAGGGTTCAACCGGGGCCAACGTCCTGACTTTC,TRBJ2-6,-,TRBV5-5,-,16
CASSIKAGYRNSPLHF,TGTGCCAGTAGTATAAAGGCAGGATACCGCAATTCACCCCTCCACTTT,TRBJ1-6,-,TRBV19,-,16
CASSQDGGYVAKNIQYF,TGCGCCAGCAGCCAAGATGGGGGCTACGTAGCCAAAAACATTCAGTACTTC,TRBJ2-4,-,TRBV4-1,-,17
CASSGGNFHEQYF,TGTGCCAGCAGTGGGGGAAACTTCCACGAGCAGTACTTC,TRBJ2-7,-,TRBV5-5,-,13
CAISESGREHPQHF,TGTGCCATCAGTGAGTCCGGGCGGGAGCATCCCCAGCATTTT,TRBJ1-5,-,TRBV10-3,-,14
CASKPGQGYEAFF,TGTGCCAGCAAACCGGGACAGGGCTATGAAGCTTTCTTT,TRBJ1-1,-,TRBV6-5,TRBD1,13
CASSLDRANTEAFF,TGCGCCAGCAGCTTGGACAGGGCGAACACTGAAGCTTTCTTT,TRBJ1-1,-,TRBV5-1,-,14
CASSVEGGSYTGELFF,TGTGCCAGCAGCGTAGAAGGGGGCTCGTACACCGGGGAGCTGTTTTTT,TRBJ2-2,-,TRBV9,TRBD1,16
CASSLGPGGAETQYF,TGTGCCAGCAGCTTAGGACCAGGGGGCGCAGAGACCCAGTACTTC,TRBJ2-5,-,TRBV13,TRBD1,15
CASSYPGQVNQPQHF,TGTGCCAGCAGCTACCCGGGACAGGTTAATCAGCCCCAGCATTTT,TRBJ1-5,-,TRBV6-6,TRBD1,15
CASRDRGNGQPQHF,TGTGCCAGCAGGGACAGGGGGAATGGTCAGCCCCAGCATTTT,TRBJ1-5,-,TRBV6-5,TRBD1,14
CATSRDLEGASEQFF,TGTGCCACCAGCAGAGATCTGGAGGGGGCTAGTGAGCAGTTCTTC,TRBJ2-1,-,TRBV15,-,15
CSSNSGQGTEAFF,TGCAGCTCCAACTCTGGACAGGGAACTGAAGCTTTCTTT,TRBJ1-1,few,TRBV29-1,TRBD1,13
CASSQGGTQETQYF,TGTGCCAGCAGCCAAGGAGGAACACAAGAGACCCAGTACTTC,TRBJ2-5,-,TRBV3-1/TRBV3-2,-,14
CASSVGHEGTGELFF,TGTGCCAGCAGCGTAGGTCATGAGGGAACCGGGGAGCTGTTTTTT,TRBJ2-2,-,TRBV9,-,15
CASSQATYEQYF,TGTGCCAGCAGCCAAGCAACCTACGAGCAGTACTTC,TRBJ2-7,few,TRBV3-1/TRBV3-2,-,12
CASSSVRNNEQFF,TGTGCCAGCAGCTCGGTCAGAAACAATGAGCAGTTCTTC,TRBJ2-1,-,TRBV6-4,-,13